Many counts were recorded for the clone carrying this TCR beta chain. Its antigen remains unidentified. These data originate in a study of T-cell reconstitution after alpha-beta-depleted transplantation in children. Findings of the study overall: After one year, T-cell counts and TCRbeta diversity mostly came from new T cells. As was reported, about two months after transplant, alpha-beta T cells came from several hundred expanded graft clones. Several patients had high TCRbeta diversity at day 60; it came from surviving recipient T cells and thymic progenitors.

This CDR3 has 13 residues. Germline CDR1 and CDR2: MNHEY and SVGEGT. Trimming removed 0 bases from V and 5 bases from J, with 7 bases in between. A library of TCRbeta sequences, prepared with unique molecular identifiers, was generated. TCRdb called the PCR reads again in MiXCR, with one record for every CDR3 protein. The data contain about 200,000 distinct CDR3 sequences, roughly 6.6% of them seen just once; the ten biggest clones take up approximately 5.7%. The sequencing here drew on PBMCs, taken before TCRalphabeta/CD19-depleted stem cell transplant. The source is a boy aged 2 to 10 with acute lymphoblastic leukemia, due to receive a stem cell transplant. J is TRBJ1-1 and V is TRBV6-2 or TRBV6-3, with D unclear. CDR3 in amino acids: CASSYSERTEAFF. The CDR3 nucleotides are TGTGCCAGCAGTTACTCGGAGAGGACTGAAGCTTTCTTT.